Listed here are 9 T cell receptor beta chains from one sample, sequenced in a study of monozygotic twins with inflammatory bowel disease. TCRdb reanalyzed the 5' RACE reads and collapses them to one entry per CDR3 protein, without DNA. The listing records some 440,000 distinct CDR3 sequences. The sequencing sample was made of blood. These receptors originate from a human donor with ulcerative colitis or Crohn's disease, or a healthy co-twin of an affected twin (not recorded which).

The CDR3 protein is CASSQGRLAKSRTDTQYF. The V and J genes are TRBV4-1 and TRBJ2-3; TCRdb's assignment of TRBD2 cannot be checked, as there is no DNA. This CDR3 comprises 18 residues. Germline V lookup: CDR1 MGHRA, CDR2 YSYEKL.

This rearrangement joins TRBV5-6 to TRBJ2-1; with no DNA, the TCRdb D assignment of TRBD1 cannot be verified. Germline CDR1 SGHDT, CDR2 YYEEEE. The CDR3 is 14 residues long. The CDR3 is CASSLAGTGDEQFF.

V usage is TRBV12-3 or TRBV12-4 and J usage is TRBJ2-5; TCRdb's D call, TRBD1, is unchecked because there is no DNA. CDR3 length: 16 residues. CDR3: CASSLRSKGARETQYF.

J is TRBJ2-7 and V is TRBV29-1; the TCRdb D gene call, TRBD2, has no DNA to confirm it. This CDR3 contains 14 residues. Germline V CDR1 and CDR2: SQVTM, ANQGSEA. CDR3 protein: CSVAGTSDSYEQYF.

The V and J genes are TRBV20-1 and TRBJ2-2; TCRdb's D gene call, TRBD1, goes unchecked for lack of DNA. This CDR3 spans 19 amino acids. Germline V CDR1 and CDR2: DFQATT, SNEGSKA (reference sequence). The CDR3: CSARAPLPGQYANTGELFF.

CDR3 residues: CAFATGVNSPLHF. The chain combines TRBV30 with TRBJ1-6; TCRdb's assignment of TRBD1 cannot be checked, as there is no DNA. Germline values: CDR1 GTSNPN, CDR2 SVGIG (reference sequence). The CDR3 has 13 residues. The whole variable domain, remainder taken from reference TRBV30 and TRBJ1-6, is SQTIHQWPATLVQPVGSPLSLECTVEGTSNPNLYWYRQAAGRGLQLLFYSVGIGQISSEVPQNLSASRPQDRQFILSSKKLLLSDSGFYLCAFATGVNSPLHFGNGTRLTVT.

The rearrangement links TRBV5-1 to TRBJ1-2; lacking DNA, the TRBD1 call made by TCRdb goes unchecked. Germline values: CDR1 SGHRS, CDR2 YFSETQ. CDR3 length equals 16 residues. This CDR3 is CASSLDPPAGDYGYTF.

The CDR3 sequence is CASSLFWSGGATGELFF. The chain recombines TRBV5-1 with TRBJ2-2; with no DNA, the TCRdb D assignment of TRBD2 cannot be verified. The length of the CDR3 is 17 residues. CDR1 and CDR2 from the germline V gene are SGHRS and YFSETQ.

The chain recombines TRBV7-2 with TRBJ1-4. Per the germline V gene, CDR1 is SGHTA and CDR2 is FQGNSA. The CDR3 contains 14 residues. The CDR3 sequence is CASSLGSGGEKLFF.